This T cell receptor (beta chain) was recovered during a study of T cells in Graves' hyperthyroidism and ophthalmopathy. Regarding the study as a whole: Ophthalmopathy, as predicted by the model, came a median around 6.7 months after the prediction.

About this clonotype itself: Its antigen is not identified.

It was RNA transcripts that yielded the amplified TCR beta CDR3 regions. Researchers ran a first-round RT-PCR on the TCR CDR3 using the HTBI primer set. TCRdb recomputed calls from the multiplex PCR reads with MiXCR, one row per CDR3 protein. The sample yields 500,000 to 750,000 distinct CDR3 sequences, about 45% seen once. The V end lost 10 bases, the J end lost 3 bases, and 12 bases lay between the germline ends. CDR3 size: 13 residues. Germline assignment: CDR1 ENHRY and CDR2 SYGVKD. Sequencing was carried out using peripheral blood or thyroid tissue (not recorded which). This receptor was obtained from a young woman with Graves' hyperthyroidism. The J gene is TRBJ1-4, the V gene TRBV10-3; no clear D. The CDR3 region has the DNA TGTGCCACCCCAGCGGGGTCTAATGAAAAACTGTTTTTT. Residues: CATPAGSNEKLFF.